This T cell receptor beta chain emerged from a study of patients and donors after allogeneic stem cell transplantation. Each CDR3 protein is one row after TCRdb ran MiXCR on the RT-PCR reads. This sample carries under 200,000 distinct CDR3 sequences, about 30% of them seen once, and the ten largest clones take under 3.5%. Germline CDR1 is LGHNA and CDR2 is YNFKEQ. V was trimmed by 1 base and J by 7 bases, leaving 10 bases between them. The CDR3 spans 14 residues. The TCR originated in a human donor who was either an allogeneic HSCT recipient or a stem cell or donor lymphocyte infusion donor (not recorded which). It is not recorded whose cells these are; they may come from a transplant donor. The sequenced material came from blood, either unsorted or a sorted T cell fraction (not recorded which). The chain carries TRBV4-2 and TRBJ1-4, with D maybe TRBD1 (5 bases). In DNA, the CDR3 is TGTGCCAGCAGCCAAGGAGGACATCTTGAAAAACTGTTTTTT. It yields the protein CASSQGGHLEKLFF.